One sample yielded the 26 T cell receptor beta chains listed below, sequenced in a study of T-cell memory formation after mild COVID-19. From the 5' RACE reads, TCRdb called clonotypes with MiXCR, one entry per CDR3 protein. The data contain about 90,000 distinct CDR3 sequences, 10% to 15% of them singletons. Material for sequencing was PBMCs or a T cell subset sorted from them (not recorded which). The receptors were sampled from an adult woman who had mild COVID-19 (a few samples of this study predate the infection). Cell type and time point are not known.

A few counts support this clonotype. This sequence joins TRBV18 and TRBJ2-7; TRBD1 matches at 10 bases. The CDR3 has 15 amino acids. Germline-derived CDR1 and CDR2 are KGHSH and LQKENI. The ends lost 4 bases at V and 4 bases at J; junction bases unmatched: 7. CDR3 sequence: CASSHPRDRGYEQYF. CDR3 in DNA: TGTGCCAGCTCACACCCCCGGGACAGGGGTTACGAGCAGTACTTC.

The rearrangement uses TRBV10-2 and TRBJ2-7; TRBD2 matches 8 bases. The CDR3 runs to 13 residues. V lost 2 bases, J lost 6 bases, and 3 bases stayed unmatched. Germline V gene lookup returns CDR1 WSHSY and CDR2 SAAADI. The CDR3 nucleotides read TGCGCCAGCAGTGAGAGCGCGGGAGGCGAGCAGTACTTC. Protein product: CASSESAGGEQYF.

This clonotype was seen more than once but under ten times. J is TRBJ1-1 and V is TRBV4-2; TRBD1 matches at 9 bases. This CDR3 is 15 amino acids long. Looked up from germline, CDR1 is LGHNA and CDR2 is YNFKEQ. The trim removed 6 bases at V and 6 bases at J, leaving 11 bases unmatched. The CDR3, as DNA: TGTGCCAGCAGTATCTTTCGACAGGGGGACGCTGAAGCTTTCTTT. This gives the protein CASSIFRQGDAEAFF.

This clonotype was seen ten or more times. The CDR3 sequence: CASSEPDRANTGELFF. DNA for the CDR3: TGTGCCAGCTCCGAACCGGACAGGGCGAACACCGGGGAGCTGTTTTTT. The gene calls are TRBV27 and TRBJ2-2, with 8 bases aligning to TRBD1. The germline CDR1 and CDR2 sequences are MNHEY and SMNVEV (reference sequence). The trim removed 8 bases at V and 0 bases at J, leaving 8 bases unmatched. The CDR3 is 16 amino acids.

In this sample, this clonotype turned up a few times. The junction does not match germline at one end; this may be a read error. The rearrangement links TRBV4-1 to TRBJ2-1; D remains ambiguous. CDR3 length: 14 residues. CDR1 and CDR2 (germline): MGHRA, YSYEKL. The CDR3 sequence is CASSLFHSDNEQFF. CDR3 in DNA: TGCGCCAGCAGCCTGTTCCACTCCGACAATGAGCAGTTCTTC.

This clonotype was seen repeatedly, ten times or more. The V and J genes are TRBV5-1 and TRBJ2-5; D is perhaps TRBD1 (5 bases). Germline V gene data show CDR1 as SGHRS and CDR2 as YFSETQ. Trimming left V 4 bases short and J 1 base short, with 14 bases between. The CDR3 loop spans 15 amino acids. DNA for the CDR3: TGCGCCAGCAGCCTCCTCGACAGACTCCAAGAGACCCAGTACTTC. It yields the protein CASSLLDRLQETQYF.

This clonotype has only a few counts. The chain employs TRBV5-1 and TRBJ1-1; D unclear. The CDR3 consists of 15 residues. CDR1 is SGHRS and CDR2 is YFSETQ in the germline V gene. V lost 0 bases, J lost 4 bases, and 13 bases lay in between. CDR3 residues: CASSLGRGMSTEAFF. CDR3 nucleotides: TGCGCCAGCAGCTTGGGTCGGGGAATGAGCACTGAAGCTTTCTTT.

The chain links TRBV11-2 to TRBJ1-4; 8 positions match TRBD1. Germline CDR1 reads SGHAT; CDR2 reads FQNNGV. The CDR3 is 14 residues long. V dropped 6 bases and J dropped 7; count of bases not matched to a gene: 7. The CDR3 coding sequence is TGTGCCAGCAGGAGGAGACAGGGGTCTGAAAAACTGTTTTTT. Amino acids: CASRRRQGSEKLFF. The entire variable domain, with the rest obtained from reference TRBV11-2 and TRBJ1-4, is as follows: EAGVAQSPRYKIIEKRQSVAFWCNPISGHATLYWYQQILGQGPKLLIQFQNNGVVDDSQLPKDRFSAERLKGVDSTLKIQPAKLEDSAVYLCASRRRQGSEKLFFGSGTQLSVL.

In this sample, this clonotype turned up a few times. The chain combines TRBV6-5 with TRBJ2-1, with 11 bases that match TRBD2. Germline lookup yields CDR1 MNHEY and CDR2 SVGAGI. Unmatched junction bases numbered 14, after V lost 3 bases and J lost 7 bases. This CDR3 contains 18 residues. CDR3 in amino acids: CASSYAAPLAGGWNEQFF. CDR3 DNA sequence: TGTGCCAGCAGTTATGCCGCTCCGCTAGCGGGAGGTTGGAATGAGCAGTTCTTC.

V gene TRBV19 combines with J gene TRBJ1-1; D possibly corresponds to TRBD1 (5 bases). The CDR3 spans 13 residues. V was trimmed by 5 bases and J by 0 bases, leaving 7 bases between them. The germline CDR1 and CDR2 sequences are LNHDA and SQIVND (reference sequence). The CDR3 DNA follows: TGTGCCAGTAGTGTGACAGTGAACACTGAAGCTTTCTTT. Protein product: CASSVTVNTEAFF. The whole variable domain, remainder taken from reference TRBV19 and TRBJ1-1, is DGGITQSPKYLFRKEGQNVTLSCEQNLNHDAMYWYRQDPGQGLRLIYYSQIVNDFQKGDIAEGYSVSREKKESFPLTVTSAQKNPTAFYLCASSVTVNTEAFFGQGTRLTVV.

CDR3 sequence: CASSFRTAKNIQYF. DNA of the CDR3: TGTGCCAGCAGTTTCAGGACAGCCAAAAACATTCAGTACTTC. The V gene is TRBV12-3 or TRBV12-4, the J gene TRBJ2-4; D not resolved. The CDR3 has 14 amino acids. V lost 3 bases and J 0 bases, leaving 6 bases between the germline ends.

V and J are TRBV19 and TRBJ2-3; D uncertain. The CDR3 is 15 residues long. V lost 5 bases to trimming and J lost 2 bases, with 14 bases between them. The germline V gene has CDR1 LNHDA and CDR2 SQIVND (reference sequence). CDR3 sequence (DNA): TGTGCCAGTAGTGTGGGCTACGGCCTCACAGATACGCAGTATTTT. It translates to CASSVGYGLTDTQYF.

The V and J genes are TRBV14 and TRBJ2-1, with D unresolved. Germline V gene sequence: CDR1 SGHDN, CDR2 FVKESK. V was pared by 0 bases and J by 4 bases, with 7 bases between. There are 14 residues in the CDR3. For the CDR3, the DNA is TGTGCCAGCAGCCAAGACCCCTTATACAATGAGCAGTTCTTC. This translates into CASSQDPLYNEQFF. The whole variable domain, remainder taken from reference TRBV14 and TRBJ2-1, is EAGVTQFPSHSVIEKGQTVTLRCDPISGHDNLYWYRRVMGKEIKFLLHFVKESKQDESGMPNNRFLAERTGGTYSTLKVQPAELEDSGVYFCASSQDPLYNEQFFGPGTRLTVL.

The V and J genes are TRBV5-1 and TRBJ1-2; TRBD1 might be the D (5 bases). Trimming left V 4 bases short and J 4 bases short, with 17 bases between. The germline V gene encodes CDR1 SGHRS and CDR2 YFSETQ. The CDR3 is 15 amino acids. CDR3 protein: CASSQSRDGTYGYTF. Written as DNA, the CDR3 is TGCGCCAGCAGCCAAAGCCGGGACGGAACCTATGGCTACACCTTC.

In its sample, this clonotype was seen a few times. V is TRBV7-9 and J is TRBJ2-7; 8 bases match TRBD1. CDR1 and CDR2 (germline): SEHNR, FQNEAQ (reference sequence). After removal of 3 bases from V and 4 bases from J, the junction contained 8 bases not matched to a gene. CDR3 length equals 15 residues. CDR3 nucleotide sequence: TGTGCCAGCAGCTTCCCCGGTCAGGGGGCTTACGAGCAGTACTTC. Translating gives CASSFPGQGAYEQYF.

There are a few counts of this clonotype. J is TRBJ1-1 and V is TRBV6-5, with D tentatively TRBD1 (6 bases). Trimming shortened V by 6 bases and J by 4 bases, and 24 bases separated the two germline ends. This CDR3 contains 17 residues. The germline gives CDR1 MNHEY, CDR2 SVGAGI. This CDR3 is CASRPYGGRGVLTEAFF. The CDR3 DNA is TGTGCCAGCAGGCCTTACGGGGGCAGGGGTGTTCTCACTGAAGCTTTCTTT.

The chain joins TRBV4-3 to TRBJ2-4; TRBD1 agrees at 8 bases. CDR1 and CDR2 from the germline V gene are LGHNA and YSLEER. With V trimmed by 2 bases and J by 2 bases, 8 bases remained unmatched. The CDR3 covers 17 residues. CDR3 residues: CASSQSGTGVTKNIQYF. Written as DNA, the CDR3 is TGCGCCAGCAGCCAATCCGGGACAGGAGTCACCAAAAACATTCAGTACTTC.

This clonotype was seen only a few times. The chain couples TRBV4-3 to TRBJ2-5; no clear D gene. The CDR3 totals 16 residues. Germline CDR1 reads LGHNA; CDR2 reads YSLEER. V shed 0 bases and J shed 5 bases, with 16 bases lying between them. The CDR3 loop reads CASSQDLPVLGETQYF. The DNA of the CDR3 is TGCGCCAGCAGCCAAGATCTTCCAGTGCTGGGGGAGACCCAGTACTTC.

Only a few counts were recorded for this clonotype. V gene TRBV24-1 combines with J gene TRBJ1-1, with D hard to call. CDR3 length: 12 residues. Germline V CDR1 and CDR2: KGHDR, SFDVKD. Trimming took off 6 bases at V and 1 base at J, with 5 bases between the two ends. CDR3: CATSRGNTEAFF. In DNA form, the CDR3 reads TGTGCCACCAGTCGGGGGAACACTGAAGCTTTCTTT.

This clonotype was seen more than once but under ten times. The chain has TRBV6-5 and TRBJ1-1; unclear D gene. The CDR3 is made up of 14 amino acids. Trimming stripped 7 bases from V and 0 bases from J, with 12 bases between. CDR1 and CDR2 (germline): MNHEY, SVGAGI. This CDR3 reads CASTRAGMNTEAFF. For the CDR3, the DNA is TGTGCCAGCACCCGAGCGGGTATGAACACTGAAGCTTTCTTT.

The chain is built from TRBV7-8 and TRBJ2-7; 7 bases line up with TRBD1. The CDR3 spans 16 residues. The V gene end was trimmed by 5 bases and the J gene end by 1 base; junction bases not matched to a gene: 11. Germline V lookup: CDR1 SGHVS, CDR2 FQNEAQ. The CDR3 here is CASSPTSNRGSYEQYF. In DNA form, the CDR3 reads TGTGCCAGCAGCCCGACCTCCAACAGGGGATCCTACGAGCAGTACTTC.

This rearrangement joins TRBV11-2 to TRBJ2-7; D is unresolved. Per germline, CDR1 SGHAT and CDR2 FQNNGV. V was cut by 1 base and J by 0 bases, with 4 bases left in between. The CDR3 length is 13 residues. CDR3 residues: CASSLVHSYEQYF. The CDR3, as DNA: TGTGCCAGCAGCTTAGTACACTCCTACGAGCAGTACTTC.

This clonotype has more than one count but fewer than ten. The J gene is TRBJ2-3, the V gene TRBV12-3 or TRBV12-4, with a tentative D call TRBD1 (5 bases). V was trimmed by 5 bases and J by 0 bases, leaving 12 bases between them. The CDR3 is made up of 15 amino acids. CDR3 sequence: CASSPQGRSTDTQYF. CDR3 coding DNA: TGTGCCAGCAGTCCCCAGGGTCGAAGCACAGATACGCAGTATTTT.

This clonotype is labeled medium-sized. The V and J genes are TRBV7-9 and TRBJ2-1; no definite D call. The CDR3 extends over 15 amino acids. V was cut by 0 bases and J by 5 bases, with 11 bases left in between. Germline V gene data show CDR1 as SEHNR and CDR2 as FQNEAQ (reference sequence). The CDR3 DNA reads as TGTGCCAGCAGCTTAGCTTTCGGCGGCGACAATGAGCAGTTCTTC. It encodes CASSLAFGGDNEQFF.

This chain joins TRBV11-2 and TRBJ2-2; D possibly corresponds to TRBD1 (5 bases). Looked up from germline, CDR1 is SGHAT and CDR2 is FQNNGV. The CDR3 runs 13 residues. Trimming removed 3 bases at V and 5 bases at J, with 7 bases between. CDR3 sequence reads: CASSLAGTGELFF. The CDR3, as DNA: TGTGCCAGCAGCTTGGCAGGGACCGGGGAGCTGTTTTTT.

V gene TRBV7-2 combines with J gene TRBJ2-7, with 7 bases aligning to TRBD1. CDR1 and CDR2 from the germline V gene are SGHTA and FQGNSA. This CDR3 is 15 amino acids long. Trimming cost V 5 bases and J 2 bases; bases outside gene matches: 9. CDR3 region: CASSAEGQNPYEQYF. CDR3 in DNA: TGTGCCAGCAGCGCCGAGGGACAGAACCCCTACGAGCAGTACTTC.